One sample yielded the 29 T cell receptor beta chains listed below, sequenced in a study of T cell responses to AZD1222 COVID-19 vaccine. The table came from immunoSEQ multiplex PCR; TCRdb's copy has only in-frame clones and leaves some out. The sample includes some 180,000 clones, approximately 92% of them seen just once. Source: peripheral blood, taken on day 0 of AZD1222 vaccination. These receptor sequences come from an adult in good health.

J is TRBJ1-2 and V is TRBV6-1; D unclear. Germline V gene data show CDR1 as MNHNS and CDR2 as SASEGT. Between the trimmed V and J ends, which lost 3 bases and 1 base, there was a span of 9 bases. This CDR3 has 14 amino acids. Here the CDR3 reads CASSEGRLNYGYTF. In DNA form, the CDR3 reads TGTGCCAGCAGTGAGGGCAGGCTTAACTATGGCTACACCTTC.

The chain combines TRBV4-2 with TRBJ2-5; D gene uncertain. Trimming shortened V by 0 bases and J by 3 bases, and 11 bases separated the two germline ends. This CDR3 spans 15 amino acids. From germline, CDR1 is LGHNA and CDR2 YNFKEQ. CDR3 in DNA: TGTGCCAGCAGCCAAGATTCAGACCTCAAAGAGACCCAGTACTTC. It encodes CASSQDSDLKETQYF.

V and J are TRBV3-1 (or the pseudogene TRBV3-2) and TRBJ2-3; possible D gene TRBD2, 5 bases. CDR1 and CDR2 from the germline V gene are LGHDT and YNNKEL (reference sequence). This CDR3 is 12 amino acids long. The V end was cut by 4 bases, the J end by 14 bases, with 16 bases between. The CDR3 coding sequence is TGTGCCAGCAGCCGCGGGTCCGCCCGGCTGTATTTT. Translated: CASSRGSARLYF.

V and J are TRBV11-2 and TRBJ2-7; D is ambiguous. The V end was cut by 5 bases, the J end by 4 bases, with 18 bases between. CDR3 length equals 15 residues. Germline lookup yields CDR1 SGHAT and CDR2 FQNNGV. Written as DNA, the CDR3 is TGTGCCAGCAGCCAACTTACCGCCACTCTATACGAGCAGTACTTC. Translation gives CASSQLTATLYEQYF.

The genes are TRBV30 and TRBJ1-4; 9 bases match TRBD1. The CDR3 covers 14 residues. Germline CDR1 and CDR2: GTSNPN and SVGIG (reference sequence). With V trimmed by 3 bases and J by 8 bases, 7 bases remained unmatched. CDR3 protein: CAWSPQGAGEKLFF. CDR3 nucleotide sequence: TGTGCCTGGAGCCCACAGGGGGCAGGGGAAAAACTGTTTTTT.

The J gene is TRBJ1-5, the V gene TRBV5-6; a possible D gene is TRBD1 (5 bases). The CDR3 spans 14 residues. CDR1 and CDR2 (germline): SGHDT, YYEEEE. V was pared by 4 bases and J by 1 base, with 9 bases between. In nucleotides, the CDR3 is TGTGCCAGCAGCCTCCGGGGGAGCAATCAGCCCCAGCATTTT. It translates to CASSLRGSNQPQHF. Filled out from reference TRBV5-6 and TRBJ1-5, the complete variable domain reads DAGVTQSPTHLIKTRGQQVTLRCSPKSGHDTVSWYQQALGQGPQFIFQYYEEEERQRGNFPDRFSGHQFPNYSSELNVNALLLGDSALYLCASSLRGSNQPQHFGDGTRLSIL.

This clone showed up just once. The chain carries TRBV7-9 and TRBJ1-4; perhaps TRBD1 as D (6 bases). The germline V gene encodes CDR1 SEHNR and CDR2 FQNEAQ (reference sequence). The CDR3 runs 15 residues. Trimming shortened V by 1 base and J by 8 bases, and 14 bases separated the two germline ends. CDR3 sequence reads: CASSLGGGLSEKLFF. The CDR3 DNA reads TGTGCCAGCAGCTTAGGTGGGGGGCTGTCCGAAAAACTGTTTTTT.

This rearrangement joins TRBV7-2 to TRBJ2-7, with D uncertain. This CDR3 spans 12 amino acids. V was cut by 3 bases and J by 4 bases, with 7 bases left in between. Germline CDR1 and CDR2: SGHTA and FQGNSA. CDR3 coding DNA: TGTGCCAGCAGCTTGACCTTTTACGAGCAGTACTTC. The encoded protein is CASSLTFYEQYF.

V is TRBV29-1 and J is TRBJ2-7; tentative D call: TRBD2 (5 bases). CDR1 and CDR2 from the germline V gene are SQVTM and ANQGSEA. CDR3 length: 12 amino acids. The V end lost 4 bases, the J end lost 2 bases, and 9 bases lay between the germline ends. This chain's CDR3 is CSVVGVTYEQYF. CDR3 in DNA: TGCAGCGTTGTCGGGGTAACCTACGAGCAGTACTTC.

CDR3 nucleotide sequence: TGTGCCAGTAGTATAAGCTGGGCGACAGGGGTCGGCAATGAGCAGTTCTTC. Translated, it gives CASSISWATGVGNEQFF. The chain recombines TRBV19 with TRBJ2-1; 8 positions match TRBD1. Germline V lookup: CDR1 LNHDA, CDR2 SQIVND (reference sequence). J was trimmed by 6 bases and V by 2 bases; bases with no gene match: 12. The CDR3 runs 17 residues.

The rearrangement joins TRBV6-2 or TRBV6-3 to TRBJ2-6; D is unresolved. V lost 0 bases, J lost 4 bases, and 10 bases lay in between. The CDR3 loop spans 16 amino acids. CDR1 and CDR2 (germline): MNHEY, SVGEGT. The CDR3 sequence is CASSYSFVLGANVLTF. CDR3 nucleotides: TGTGCCAGCAGTTACTCTTTCGTTTTGGGGGCCAACGTCCTGACTTTC.

This clone has a handful of counts. The genes are TRBV5-8 and TRBJ2-7; D may be TRBD1 (5 bases). V was pared by 2 bases and J by 4 bases, with 7 bases between. This CDR3 is 12 amino acids long. The germline CDR1 and CDR2 sequences are SGHTS and YDEGEE. CDR3 loop: CASSFDSYEQYF. CDR3 nucleotide sequence: TGTGCCAGCAGCTTTGACAGTTACGAGCAGTACTTC.

The chain couples TRBV5-1 to TRBJ2-1; no clear D gene. CDR3 length equals 14 residues. Germline CDR1 is SGHRS and CDR2 is YFSETQ. Trimming left V 9 bases short and J 9 bases short, with 22 bases between. The DNA for the CDR3 is TGCGCCACCACACAGAGTCCGCCGGCGAGTGAGCAGTTCTTC. The encoded protein is CATTQSPPASEQFF.

This chain connects TRBV5-8 to TRBJ2-7, with D tentatively TRBD1 (5 bases). The CDR3 covers 14 residues. Trimming cost V 0 bases and J 2 bases, with 9 bases left between them. Germline CDR1 and CDR2: SGHTS and YDEGEE. CDR3 protein: CASSLGGSTYEQYF. The CDR3 nucleotides read TGTGCCAGCAGCTTGGGGGGCAGTACCTACGAGCAGTACTTC.

As DNA, the CDR3 is TGCGCCAGCAGCCTGGCAGGCACCGCTGAAGCTTTCTTT. Translation gives CASSLAGTAEAFF. This chain links TRBV4-1 with TRBJ1-1; D is uncertain. Per the germline V gene, CDR1 is MGHRA and CDR2 is YSYEKL. CDR3 length equals 13 residues. V was shortened by 4 bases and J by 6 bases, with 12 bases between the two germline ends.

J is TRBJ2-2 and V is TRBV5-1; a possible D gene is TRBD1 (5 bases). Germline CDR1 reads SGHRS; CDR2 reads YFSETQ. CDR3 length: 17 residues. Trimming stripped 4 bases from V and 0 bases from J, with 16 bases between. CDR3 region: CASSLSPGHANTGELFF. CDR3 nucleotide sequence: TGCGCCAGCAGCCTAAGCCCAGGGCACGCGAACACCGGGGAGCTGTTTTTT.

This clone was seen only a few times. This rearrangement joins TRBV9 to TRBJ2-7; D gene unclear. The CDR3 totals 14 residues. The germline gives CDR1 SGDLS, CDR2 YYNGEE. V shed 5 bases and J shed 0 bases, with 12 bases lying between them. The CDR3 DNA sequence: TGTGCCAGCAGTTATACCCTCAGCTCCTACGAGCAGTACTTC. Its protein product is CASSYTLSSYEQYF.

V and J are TRBV25-1 and TRBJ1-2; D is undetermined. The CDR3 runs to 14 residues. Germline CDR1 and CDR2: MGHDK and SYGVNS. V lost 1 base and J lost 4, with 10 bases in between. CDR3 loop: CASSEWSQTYGYTF. In nucleotides, the CDR3 is TGTGCCAGCAGTGAATGGAGCCAAACCTATGGCTACACCTTC.

The chain uses TRBV7-3 and TRBJ1-1; 7 positions match TRBD1. Trimming at V came to 5 bases and at J to 3 bases, leaving 6 bases not matched to a gene. The CDR3 consists of 14 residues. Germline V gene sequence: CDR1 SGHTA, CDR2 FQGTGA. CDR3 coding DNA: TGTGCCAGCAGCCCCCAGGGGGGGTACACTGAAGCTTTCTTT. It codes for CASSPQGGYTEAFF.

In its sample, this clone was seen once. This rearrangement joins TRBV19 to TRBJ1-4; D is uncertain. There are 15 residues in the CDR3. Germline lookup yields CDR1 LNHDA and CDR2 SQIVND (reference sequence). Deletions cut 5 bases from V and 4 bases from J, with 14 bases between. The CDR3 region has the DNA TGTGCCAGTAGTCCCCTCGGCGCGGGTAATGAAAAACTGTTTTTT. Its protein product is CASSPLGAGNEKLFF.

The chain joins TRBV19 to TRBJ1-2; D remains ambiguous. The V end was cut by 3 bases, the J end by 7 bases, with 21 bases between. Per germline, CDR1 LNHDA and CDR2 SQIVND (reference sequence). The CDR3 loop spans 16 amino acids. CDR3 nucleotide sequence: TGTGCCAGTAGTATCTATGTCGGGCTGGGTTCGGCTGGCTACACCTTC. Translated, it gives CASSIYVGLGSAGYTF.

The CDR3 here is CASSLYNEQFF. CDR3 DNA sequence: TGTGCCAGCAGTCTCTACAATGAGCAGTTCTTC. The chain joins TRBV6-2 or TRBV6-3 to TRBJ2-1; D uncertain. V lost 5 bases and J 3 bases, leaving 2 bases between the germline ends. The CDR3 covers 11 residues. Looked up from germline, CDR1 is MNHEY and CDR2 is SVGEGT.

This sequence joins TRBV7-2 and TRBJ1-2; D gene unclear. Deletions cut 7 bases from V and 4 bases from J, with 16 bases between. The CDR3 runs 14 residues. The germline CDR1 and CDR2 sequences are SGHTA and FQGNSA. The chain's CDR3 is CASKLGGQSYGYTF. CDR3 nucleotides: TGTGCCAGCAAACTAGGAGGGCAGAGCTATGGCTACACCTTC.

The rearrangement links TRBV7-6 to TRBJ2-3, with D tentatively TRBD1 (6 bases). This CDR3 has 15 amino acids. Per the germline V gene, CDR1 is SGHVS and CDR2 is FNYEAQ. Trimming cost V 5 bases and J 2 bases, with 14 bases left between them. This chain's CDR3 is CASSDLGGYTDTQYF. CDR3 in DNA: TGTGCCAGCAGCGATCTAGGGGGATACACAGATACGCAGTATTTT. The full variable domain, rest sourced from reference TRBV7-6 and TRBJ2-3, is GAGVSQSPRYKVTKRGQDVALRCDPISGHVSLYWYRQALGQGPEFLTYFNYEAQQDKSGLPNDRFSAERPEGSISTLTIQRTEQRDSAMYRCASSDLGGYTDTQYFGPGTRLTVL.

This chain links TRBV2 with TRBJ2-1; D gene unclear. The CDR3 is 14 amino acids. Germline assignment: CDR1 SNHLY and CDR2 FYNNEI. V was shortened by 3 bases and J by 8 bases, with 14 bases between the two germline ends. CDR3 amino acids: CASSDGYLTHEQFF. CDR3 nucleotides: TGTGCCAGCAGTGACGGATACTTGACCCATGAGCAGTTCTTC. Together with reference TRBV2 and TRBJ2-1, the CDR3 gives the full variable domain: EPEVTQTPSHQVTQMGQEVILRCVPISNHLYFYWYRQILGQKVEFLVSFYNNEISEKSEIFDDQFSVERPDGSNFTLKIRSTKLEDSAMYFCASSDGYLTHEQFFGPGTRLTVL.

The chain links TRBV10-3 to TRBJ1-1, with D maybe TRBD1 (6 bases). The germline V and J ends were trimmed by 5 bases and 3 bases, with 10 bases remaining between them. This CDR3 spans 13 amino acids. Germline lookup yields CDR1 ENHRY and CDR2 SYGVKD. In DNA, the CDR3 is TGTGCCATCAGTAGGACAGAGTACACTGAAGCTTTCTTT. Translating it yields CAISRTEYTEAFF.

This clone was counted a single time. The chain recombines TRBV15 with TRBJ2-7; D gene unclear. This CDR3 is built from 14 residues. The V end was cut by 5 bases, the J end by 3 bases, with 14 bases between. The V gene's germline CDR1 is LNHNV and CDR2 YYDKDF (reference sequence). CDR3 DNA: TGTGCCACCAGCCGTGGAAGGGTGGACTACGAGCAGTACTTC. It is translated as CATSRGRVDYEQYF.

V gene TRBV29-1 combines with J gene TRBJ2-4; unclear D gene. Trimming removed 4 bases at V and 7 bases at J, with 14 bases between. Germline V gene data show CDR1 as SQVTM and CDR2 as ANQGSEA. This CDR3 has 13 amino acids. The CDR3 nucleotides are TGCAGCGTTGGGCACCTCTTCGGGAACATTCAGTACTTC. This translates into CSVGHLFGNIQYF.

The V and J genes are TRBV2 and TRBJ2-1, with a weak D call TRBD2 (5 bases). The V end lost 6 bases, the J end lost 5 bases, and 17 bases lay between the germline ends. The CDR3 spans 15 residues. Germline CDR1 is SNHLY and CDR2 is FYNNEI. Here the CDR3 reads CASSDWEFGNNEQFF. The DNA for the CDR3 is TGTGCCAGCAGCGACTGGGAGTTCGGAAACAATGAGCAGTTCTTC.